These 2 T cell receptor beta chains were all obtained from the same sample, sequenced in a study of T cells in Graves' hyperthyroidism and ophthalmopathy. Amplified TCR beta CDR3 regions derived from RNA transcripts. With the HTBI primer set, the TCR CDR3 went through a first round of RT-PCR. TCRdb re-derived calls from the multiplex PCR reads in MiXCR, one entry per CDR3 protein. Of around 430,000 distinct CDR3 sequences listed, just under 15% were seen once; the top ten hold approximately 30%. Sequences were obtained from blood. All receptors come from a woman aged 25 to 39 with Graves' hyperthyroidism.

This chain links TRBV7-9 with TRBJ2-4; tentative D call: TRBD1 (7 bases). V dropped 7 bases and J dropped 7 bases, with 17 bases sitting between them. Germline CDR1 SEHNR, CDR2 FQNEAQ (reference sequence). The CDR3 is made up of 14 amino acids. The CDR3, as DNA: TGTGCCAGCACCCCCTTGTCAGGGGGGAACATTCAGTACTTC. Its protein product is CASTPLSGGNIQYF.

This clonotype turned up a few times. This may be a read error, as it is one base from a much larger clone. The rearrangement uses TRBV5-1 and TRBJ2-3, with TRBD2 matching over 9 bases. Germline V lookup: CDR1 SGHRS, CDR2 YFSETQ. The CDR3 is 16 amino acids. Written as DNA, the CDR3 is TGCGCCAACAGCGAAGGGACTAGCTGGTTCACAGATACGCAGTATTTT. Its protein product is CANSEGTSWFTDTQYF. The variable domain in full, with the rest retrieved from reference TRBV5-1 and TRBJ2-3, is KAGVTQTPRYLIKTRGQQVTLSCSPISGHRSVSWYQQTPGQGLQFLFEYFSETQRNKGNFPGRFSGRQFSNSRSEMNVSTLELGDSALYLCANSEGTSWFTDTQYFGPGTRLTVL.